The present T cell receptor beta chain was sequenced within a study of T cell responses to AZD1222 COVID-19 vaccine (dated by TCRdb to the early 2020s). Looking at the study overall: AZD1222 recipients whose second dose came at about 4 weeks and those whose second dose came at about 12 weeks were combined into one group, since spike-specific TCR depth and breadth did not differ between the two schedules. A total of 233 trial participants underwent TCR sequencing, of whom about 210 received two doses of AZD1222 and about 25 received two doses of the MenACWY control vaccine. Trial participants were enrolled into age subgroups of 18-55, 56-69 and 70-plus years, which contained about 160, 30 and 59 TCR-sequenced participants, respectively.

With respect to this clone: The target of this receptor is not known. Base qualities are not at hand, and no much larger clone is one base apart.

What the time point label conveys for this sample: baseline before first vaccination. The vaccinee samples were drawn from two UK trials, COV001 and COV002, one of which was a single-blind randomized controlled phase 2/3 trial testing AZD1222 (ChAdOx1 nCoV-19) in healthy adults. For TCRbeta chain sequencing, PBMC samples from trial participants were taken at day 0 and at day 28 after the second dose. The CDR3 regions of human TCRbeta chains were subjected to immunosequencing. As for how the authors treated the data: TCRs in the repertoires were compared against a reference library of SARS-CoV-2-specific TCRs that had been generated with the MIRA antigen-specificity platform. Breadth meant the fraction of unique TCRs that were SARS-CoV-2-associated, whereas depth meant the fraction of total T cells that were SARS-CoV-2-associated. Using the MIRA data, each spike-specific TCR was assigned both to the spike region to which the TCR was reactive and to a CD4 or CD8 class. Log10-transformed breadth and depth values were compared by one-way ANOVA with Sidak's multiple comparisons tests. What TCRdb holds here is the immuneACCESS table cut down to in-frame rearrangements. Part of the clones is not present; checked against another copy, under half of the missing clones reflect an unresolved V gene, and the others are unexplained. V, J and clone size were drawn from that table, and D and trimming were deduced from the DNA. In this sample the table shows about 180,000 clones, 85% to 90% of which occur a single time. 7.7% of the sample is held by the ten biggest clonotypes.

The full study reports these points: The 56-69-year group was small, and its depth increase did not reach significance, likely because of low power. Spike-specific TCR breadth and depth rose significantly after two AZD1222 doses compared with day 0 and with MenACWY recipients. Conclusions about previously exposed vaccinees are limited because only five to seven AZD1222 recipients were SARS-CoV-2 seropositive at baseline. Because no samples from the day 14 peak response were available, repertoires could be characterized only after the peak T cell response. Participants were mostly white British and included more females than males, and it was suggested by the authors that clonal diversity may have been underestimated. Nearly half of unique spike-specific TCRs reportedly recognized epitopes outside regions mutated in the B.1.351 and B.1.1.7 variants. CD4 TCRs associated with the vaccine covered the entire spike protein, and the dominant responses were in regions 160-218 and 743-854.

Here the sequenced sample was peripheral blood, taken on day 0 of AZD1222 vaccination. This TCR derives from an adult in good health.

The CDR3 sequence is CASSSGQGNTEAFF. The DNA sequence follows: TGTGCCAGCAGCAGCGGACAGGGGAACACTGAAGCTTTCTTT. The chain joins TRBV11-3 to TRBJ1-1, and 8 junctional nucleotides match TRBD1. Including cysteine and phenylalanine, the CDR3 has 14 amino acids. The entry retains the CDR3 DNA only, 42 bases that are in frame from base 1. The germline V gene sets CDR1 to SGHNT and CDR2 to YENEEA. Germline trimming amounts to 5 bases on V and 1 base on J, with 3 as the count of junction bases outside the gene matches.